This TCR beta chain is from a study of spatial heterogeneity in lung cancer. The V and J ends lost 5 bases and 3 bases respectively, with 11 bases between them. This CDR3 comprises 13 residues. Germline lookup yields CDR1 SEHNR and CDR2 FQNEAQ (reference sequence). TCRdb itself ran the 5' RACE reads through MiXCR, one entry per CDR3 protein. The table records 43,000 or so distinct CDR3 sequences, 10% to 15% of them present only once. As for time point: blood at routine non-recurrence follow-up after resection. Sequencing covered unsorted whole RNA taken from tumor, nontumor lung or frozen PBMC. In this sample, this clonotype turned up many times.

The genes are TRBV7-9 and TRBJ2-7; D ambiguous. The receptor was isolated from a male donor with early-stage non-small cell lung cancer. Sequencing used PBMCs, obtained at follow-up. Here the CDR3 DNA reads TGTGCCAGCAGCGGTTACGGACGCTACGAGCAGTACTTC. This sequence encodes CASSGYGRYEQYF.